Listed below are T cell receptor beta chains from one sample, sequenced in a study of read filtering for tumor transcriptome and immune sequencing. TCRdb analysed the reads with MiXCR anew, one entry per CDR3 protein. Here the sample spans more than 100,000 distinct CDR3 sequences, over 10% being singletons. Source material: a population of CD138-negative cells sorted from bone marrow. The receptors stem from a donor aged 40 or older with multiple myeloma. The conserved cysteine and the conserved F or W are not part of the CDR3 here. D genes are given only for firm matches.

d_gene: TRBD2; v_gene: TRBV29-1; len: 14; j_gene: TRBJ2-2; CDR3aa: SAPHPGREGTGELF
d_gene: TRBD1; v_gene: TRBV7-9; len: 13; j_gene: TRBJ2-7; CDR3aa: ASSGTGTGAYEQY
d_gene: TRBD1; v_gene: TRBV12-5; len: 14; j_gene: TRBJ2-7; CDR3aa: ASGLRTGGESYEQY
d_gene: TRBD2; v_gene: TRBV9; len: 13; j_gene: TRBJ2-1; CDR3aa: ASSDMGLAVNEQF
d_gene: TRBD2; v_gene: TRBV29-1; len: 15; j_gene: TRBJ2-3; CDR3aa: SVRMLAGGARADTQY
d_gene: TRBD1; v_gene: TRBV5-1; len: 14; j_gene: TRBJ1-4; CDR3aa: ASSLDPRTGREKLF
d_gene: -; v_gene: TRBV20-1; len: 13; j_gene: TRBJ2-1; CDR3aa: SASTGGGHYNEQF
d_gene: -; v_gene: TRBV2; len: 12; j_gene: TRBJ2-5; CDR3aa: ASSESSREETQY
d_gene: -; v_gene: TRBV29-1; len: 9; j_gene: TRBJ1-1; CDR3aa: SVWGNTEAF
d_gene: TRBD2; v_gene: TRBV6-2/TRBV6-3; len: 13; j_gene: TRBJ2-1; CDR3aa: ASSPGRGRGNEQF
d_gene: -; v_gene: TRBV11-1; len: 16; j_gene: TRBJ2-1; CDR3aa: ASAGGLTSGGSVNEQF
d_gene: TRBD2; v_gene: TRBV20-1; len: 13; j_gene: TRBJ2-3; CDR3aa: SAREASGSTDTQY
d_gene: -; v_gene: TRBV6-6; len: 14; j_gene: TRBJ1-5; CDR3aa: ASTLTVAKPNQPQH
d_gene: -; v_gene: TRBV6-5; len: 13; j_gene: TRBJ1-2; CDR3aa: ASSYSRGRNYGYT
d_gene: TRBD1; v_gene: TRBV4-2; len: 14; j_gene: TRBJ2-7; CDR3aa: ASSQRYGQGGHEQY
d_gene: TRBD1; v_gene: TRBV7-9; len: 12; j_gene: TRBJ1-1; CDR3aa: ASSFGQVNTEAF
d_gene: TRBD2; v_gene: TRBV12-3/TRBV12-4; len: 11; j_gene: TRBJ2-3; CDR3aa: ASRSGRADTQY
d_gene: -; v_gene: TRBV6-1; len: 13; j_gene: TRBJ2-5; CDR3aa: ASVNRDTLQETQY
d_gene: -; v_gene: TRBV12-2; len: 11; j_gene: TRBJ1-5; CDR3aa: ASRLAPDQPQH
d_gene: TRBD2; v_gene: TRBV5-4; len: 15; j_gene: TRBJ2-7; CDR3aa: ASSFLASGSKAYEQY
d_gene: -; v_gene: TRBV27; len: 12; j_gene: TRBJ2-7; CDR3aa: ASSPSDSPYEQY
d_gene: TRBD1; v_gene: TRBV7-9; len: 14; j_gene: TRBJ2-7; CDR3aa: ASSQVGGSLIYEQY
d_gene: -; v_gene: TRBV20-1; len: 14; j_gene: TRBJ1-3; CDR3aa: SARDLTGTRGNTIY
d_gene: TRBD1; v_gene: TRBV29-1; len: 11; j_gene: TRBJ1-4; CDR3aa: SVSDRGGEKLF
d_gene: -; v_gene: TRBV5-1; len: 12; j_gene: TRBJ2-1; CDR3aa: ASSLEQGDNEQF
d_gene: -; v_gene: TRBV5-1; len: 13; j_gene: TRBJ2-7; CDR3aa: ASTAYGVGVVEQY
d_gene: -; v_gene: TRBV20-1; len: 9; j_gene: TRBJ2-3; CDR3aa: SASSADTQY
d_gene: -; v_gene: TRBV6-5; len: 11; j_gene: TRBJ1-1; CDR3aa: ASSYRGGGEAF
d_gene: TRBD1; v_gene: TRBV7-2; len: 13; j_gene: TRBJ2-7; CDR3aa: ASSLGQGIGYEQY
d_gene: -; v_gene: TRBV2; len: 10; j_gene: TRBJ2-1; CDR3aa: ASSSEGNEQF
d_gene: TRBD2; v_gene: TRBV27; len: 15; j_gene: TRBJ2-3; CDR3aa: ASSFLSLAPSTDTQY
d_gene: -; v_gene: TRBV12-3/TRBV12-4; len: 13; j_gene: TRBJ2-7; CDR3aa: ASSLGDPAPWEQY
d_gene: -; v_gene: TRBV29-1; len: 13; j_gene: TRBJ2-3; CDR3aa: SVEGYSVITDTQY
d_gene: TRBD1; v_gene: TRBV11-2; len: 13; j_gene: TRBJ1-4; CDR3aa: ASSPSWGQGEKLF
d_gene: -; v_gene: TRBV29-1; len: 12; j_gene: TRBJ2-7; CDR3aa: SVEGVQNRYEQY
d_gene: -; v_gene: TRBV3-1; len: 13; j_gene: TRBJ2-7; CDR3aa: ASSQGAWDFYEQY
d_gene: TRBD1; v_gene: TRBV18; len: 12; j_gene: TRBJ2-5; CDR3aa: ASSHGQGKETQY
d_gene: TRBD2; v_gene: TRBV5-1; len: 13; j_gene: TRBJ2-5; CDR3aa: ASSVRTSGQETQY
d_gene: -; v_gene: TRBV12-3/TRBV12-4; len: 11; j_gene: TRBJ2-5; CDR3aa: ASSLSGRKTQY
d_gene: -; v_gene: TRBV9; len: 14; j_gene: TRBJ2-3; CDR3aa: ASSLPRDGSTDTQY
d_gene: -; v_gene: TRBV7-2; len: 13; j_gene: TRBJ1-1; CDR3aa: ASSLDQGLSTEAF
d_gene: -; v_gene: TRBV7-9; len: 13; j_gene: TRBJ1-1; CDR3aa: ASSLEAQGNTEAF
d_gene: -; v_gene: TRBV30; len: 11; j_gene: TRBJ1-1; CDR3aa: GWSVQGNTEAF
d_gene: -; v_gene: TRBV9; len: 13; j_gene: TRBJ2-7; CDR3aa: ASSPHRDWPSEQY
d_gene: TRBD2; v_gene: TRBV7-2; len: 14; j_gene: TRBJ2-1; CDR3aa: ASSLRLAWGMDEQF
d_gene: TRBD2; v_gene: TRBV7-2; len: 14; j_gene: TRBJ2-3; CDR3aa: ASSPLAGGATDTQY
d_gene: TRBD2; v_gene: TRBV11-2; len: 12; j_gene: TRBJ2-3; CDR3aa: ASVAGEMTDTQY
d_gene: TRBD2; v_gene: TRBV19; len: 14; j_gene: TRBJ2-2; CDR3aa: ASSMASGRYTGELF
d_gene: -; v_gene: TRBV10-3; len: 12; j_gene: TRBJ2-7; CDR3aa: AIRTDQGPVEQY
d_gene: -; v_gene: TRBV5-1; len: 13; j_gene: TRBJ2-2; CDR3aa: ASSFTQGNTGELF
d_gene: -; v_gene: TRBV6-1; len: 14; j_gene: TRBJ2-3; CDR3aa: ASSAPGGTDTDTQY